The next 8 T cell receptor beta chains were all read from a single sample in a study of tumor-infiltrating lymphocytes in primary liver carcinoma. For blood RNA, unsorted whole blood served as the source, and germline DNA was extracted too. Starting material of roughly 550 ng total RNA yielded TCR beta cDNA via a constant-region primer. Slightly modified ARM-PCR served as the procedure for the TCR beta libraries. These libraries came from three rounds of nested multiplex PCR. Running 9 to 11 cycles apiece, the first two PCR rounds relied on TRBV1-TRBV30 forward primers together with a C-beta reverse primer. TCRdb used MiXCR to reprocess the multiplex PCR reads, holding one entry per CDR3 protein. The table has fewer than 250,000 distinct CDR3 sequences, about two thirds seen once. The sample consisted of peripheral blood. The receptors originated from a woman aged 60-75 years with primary liver carcinoma and hepatitis B virus infection.

Remarks on this clonotype: Possible read error: a much larger clone is one base away. The chain couples TRBV10-3 to TRBJ2-7, with D possibly being TRBD2 (6 bases). The CDR3 contains 15 residues. Germline values: CDR1 ENHRY, CDR2 SYGVKD. CDR3 nucleotide sequence: TGTGCCATCAGTCCGACTAGTCGACAGTCGTACGAGCGGTACTTC. It codes for CAISPTSRQSYERYF.

For this clonotype: A much larger clone lies a single base off, so this may be a read error. This CDR3 fails to terminate in the conserved phenylalanine or tryptophan, so it likely reflects a read error. This chain joins TRBV14 and TRBJ2-1, with TRBD2 matching over 8 bases. The CDR3 is made up of 11 amino acids. The V gene's germline CDR1 is SGHDN and CDR2 FVKESK. V was clipped by 5 bases and J by 13 bases; unmatched bases: 4. The DNA of the CDR3 is TGTGCCAGCAGCGAGGGACTAGTACAGTTCTTA. The encoded protein is CASSEGLVQFL.

A note on this clonotype: A much larger clone sits a single nucleotide away, making a read error possible. Because it lacks the conserved phenylalanine or tryptophan at the end, this CDR3 is likely a read error. CDR3: CASSLGSWGTDTQYS. CDR3 in DNA: TGTGCCAGCAGTTTAGGCTCGTGGGGGACAGATACGCAGTATTCT. V gene TRBV12-3 or TRBV12-4 combines with J gene TRBJ2-3; D is perhaps TRBD1 or TRBD2 (5 bases each). The CDR3 is made up of 15 amino acids. Trimming shortened V by 1 base and J by 3 bases, and 11 bases separated the two germline ends.

A remark on this clonotype: This sequence may be a read error, since a much larger clone differs from it by one base. A read error is likely, as this CDR3 ends without the conserved phenylalanine or tryptophan. The chain links TRBV5-5 to TRBJ2-1, with TRBD2 matching over 9 bases. V trimming: 6 bases; J trimming: 2 bases; junction bases outside the gene matches: 3. The CDR3 has 14 amino acids. The V gene's germline CDR1 is SGHKS and CDR2 YYEKEE (reference sequence). This chain's CDR3 is CASTRLAAYNEQFL. CDR3 DNA: TGTGCCAGCACCCGACTAGCGGCCTACAATGAGCAGTTCTTG.

This clonotype was picked up one time. The V call is TRBV4-2, the J call TRBJ2-3; D is possibly TRBD2 (6 bases). This CDR3 spans 14 amino acids. CDR1 LGHNA and CDR2 YNFKEQ come from the germline V gene. V lost 7 bases and J lost 1, with 12 bases in between. This CDR3 reads CASNQGLGTDTQYF. The CDR3 nucleotides read TGTGCCAGCAACCAGGGACTGGGCACAGATACGCAGTATTTT.

This clonotype has more than one count but fewer than ten. The V and J genes are TRBV12-3 or TRBV12-4 and TRBJ2-3; TRBD1 agrees at 7 bases. Trimming removed 3 bases from V and 4 bases from J; junction bases left unmatched: 7. CDR3 length: 15 amino acids. The CDR3 region is CASSFRQGVADTQYF. CDR3 DNA: TGTGCCAGCAGTTTTCGGCAGGGGGTCGCAGATACGCAGTATTTT.

This clonotype was seen repeatedly, ten times or more. The chain uses TRBV4-2 and TRBJ1-4; D may be TRBD1 (5 bases). Germline V gene sequence: CDR1 LGHNA, CDR2 YNFKEQ. The CDR3 contains 16 residues. V was trimmed by 4 bases and J by 6 bases, leaving 18 bases between them. The CDR3, as DNA: TGTGCCAGCAGCCTAAACCCGATTGGGGCGGATGAAAAACTGTTTTTT. The encoded protein is CASSLNPIGADEKLFF.

This clonotype was detected once. J is TRBJ2-7 and V is TRBV12-2; the DNA was not used to check the table's D call, TRBD2. TRBV12-2 is flagged as a pseudogene. The CDR3 spans 18 residues. This CDR3 reads CASRLVQPKRSSSYEQYF. The CDR3 DNA sequence: TGTGCAAGTCGCTTAGTGCAGCCCAAGCGGTCGAGCTCCTACGAGCAGTACTTC.